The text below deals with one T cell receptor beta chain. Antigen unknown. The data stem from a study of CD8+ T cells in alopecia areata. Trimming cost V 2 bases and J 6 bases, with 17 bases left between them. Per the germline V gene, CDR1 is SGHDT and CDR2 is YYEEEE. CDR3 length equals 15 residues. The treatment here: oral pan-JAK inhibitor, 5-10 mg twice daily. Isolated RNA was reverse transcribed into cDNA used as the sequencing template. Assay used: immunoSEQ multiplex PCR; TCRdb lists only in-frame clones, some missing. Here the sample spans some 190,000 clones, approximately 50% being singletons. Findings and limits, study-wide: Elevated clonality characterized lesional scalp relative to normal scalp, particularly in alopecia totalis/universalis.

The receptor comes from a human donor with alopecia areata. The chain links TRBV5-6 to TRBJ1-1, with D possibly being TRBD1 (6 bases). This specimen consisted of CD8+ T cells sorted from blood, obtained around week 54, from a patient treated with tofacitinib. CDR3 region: CASSLGQRVNAEAFF. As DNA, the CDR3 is TGTGCCAGCAGCTTAGGACAGAGGGTAAACGCTGAAGCTTTCTTT.